The next 11 T cell receptor beta chains were all read from a single sample in a study of blood T cell repertoires in COVID-19. Profiling relied on immunoSEQ multiplex PCR, and the TCRdb table lists in-frame clones only, not all of them. The sample yields about 340,000 clones, approximately 82% seen once. Specimen: peripheral blood. All receptors come from a man aged 25-45 years with active or convalescent COVID-19.

V is TRBV7-9 and J is TRBJ2-7; weak D call: TRBD2 (5 bases). V lost 10 bases to trimming and J lost 3 bases, with 13 bases between them. The CDR3 has 12 amino acids. The germline gives CDR1 SEHNR, CDR2 FQNEAQ (reference sequence). DNA of the CDR3: TGTGCCATAGATGCTGGAGGCTACGAGCAGTACTTC. As protein: CAIDAGGYEQYF.

The chain carries TRBV7-2 and TRBJ1-6, with D possibly matching TRBD1 (5 bases). The CDR3 is 15 amino acids. Germline V gene sequence: CDR1 SGHTA, CDR2 FQGNSA. Trimming removed 5 bases from V and 9 bases from J, with 17 bases in between. DNA of the CDR3: TGTGCCAGCAGCCCCATGTGGCAGGGCGGTTCACCCCTCCACTTT. This codes for CASSPMWQGGSPLHF.

The rearrangement links TRBV6-5 to TRBJ2-7; possible D gene TRBD1, 6 bases. Trimming pared 8 bases from V and 5 bases from J, leaving 16 bases between. In germline, CDR1 is MNHEY, CDR2 SVGAGI. The length of the CDR3 is 13 residues. As DNA, the CDR3 is TGTGCCAGCGCTGACAGGTCGAGCGACGAGCAGTACTTC. It yields the protein CASADRSSDEQYF.

The chain is built from TRBV18 and TRBJ2-7, with 11 bases matching TRBD1. The germline gives CDR1 KGHSH, CDR2 LQKENI. The CDR3 runs to 15 residues. The ends lost 5 bases at V and 3 bases at J; junction bases unmatched: 6. CDR3: CASSAGQGAIYEQYF. The DNA for the CDR3 is TGTGCCAGCTCAGCCGGACAGGGGGCCATCTACGAGCAGTACTTC.

This chain connects TRBV5-1 to TRBJ1-5; D perhaps matches TRBD1 (6 bases). Between the trimmed V and J ends, which lost 4 bases and 10 bases, there was a span of 18 bases. Germline V gene data show CDR1 as SGHRS and CDR2 as YFSETQ. The CDR3 runs 14 residues. Written as DNA, the CDR3 is TGCGCCAGCAGCCCCCGGGCGGGGGCAGGACCCCAGCATTTT. Translated, it gives CASSPRAGAGPQHF. Supplemented by reference TRBV5-1 and TRBJ1-5, the full variable domain reads KAGVTQTPRYLIKTRGQQVTLSCSPISGHRSVSWYQQTPGQGLQFLFEYFSETQRNKGNFPGRFSGRQFSNSRSEMNVSTLELGDSALYLCASSPRAGAGPQHFGDGTRLSIL.

This chain connects TRBV10-3 to TRBJ2-7; 10 bases match TRBD1. In germline, CDR1 is ENHRY, CDR2 SYGVKD. J was trimmed by 1 base and V by 4 bases; bases with no gene match: 10. The CDR3 consists of 17 residues. CDR3 nucleotides: TGTGCCATCAGTGGTTCCACTGGGGACAGGGGATCCTACGAGCAGTACTTC. The encoded protein is CAISGSTGDRGSYEQYF.

This chain connects TRBV19 to TRBJ2-1, with TRBD2 as a possible D gene (6 bases). With 5 bases removed from V and 0 bases from J, the gap between germline ends came to 14 bases. The CDR3 loop spans 16 amino acids. Germline V CDR1 and CDR2: LNHDA, SQIVND (reference sequence). CDR3 sequence reads: CASSDPGGISYNEQFF. The DNA for the CDR3 is TGTGCCAGTAGTGACCCCGGCGGGATCTCCTACAATGAGCAGTTCTTC.

J is TRBJ1-1 and V is TRBV6-5; D unclear. The V gene's germline CDR1 is MNHEY and CDR2 SVGAGI. The CDR3 is made up of 11 amino acids. Trimming pared 10 bases from V and 3 bases from J, leaving 9 bases between. CDR3 loop: CATKRYTEAFF. CDR3 DNA sequence: TGTGCCACCAAGAGATACACTGAAGCTTTCTTT.

The genes are TRBV4-3 and TRBJ2-3; 8 nucleotides align to TRBD2. Germline V gene sequence: CDR1 LGHNA, CDR2 YSLEER. The CDR3 totals 17 residues. The junction had 11 bases not matched to a gene; V was cut back by 3 bases and J by 3 bases. CDR3 protein: CASSQDRGGLDTDTQYF. The CDR3 nucleotides are TGCGCCAGCAGCCAGGACCGAGGGGGACTAGATACAGATACGCAGTATTTT.

This chain connects TRBV5-5 to TRBJ1-1; no clear D. There are 16 residues in the CDR3. V was trimmed by 6 bases and J by 0 bases, leaving 18 bases between them. Germline CDR1 and CDR2: SGHKS and YYEKEE (reference sequence). CDR3 in DNA: TGTGCCAGCAACCAAGACTCCGGCGGCATGAACACTGAAGCTTTCTTT. Amino acid sequence: CASNQDSGGMNTEAFF. Drawing the rest from reference TRBV5-5 and TRBJ1-1, the complete variable domain is DAGVTQSPTHLIKTRGQQVTLRCSPISGHKSVSWYQQVLGQGPQFIFQYYEKEERGRGNFPDRFSARQFPNYSSELNVNALLLGDSALYLCASNQDSGGMNTEAFFGQGTRLTVV.

The V gene is TRBV6-1, the J gene TRBJ2-3, with 9 bases aligning to TRBD2. V trimming: 0 bases; J trimming: 8 bases; junction bases outside the gene matches: 21. Germline CDR1 is MNHNS and CDR2 is SASEGT. CDR3 length: 20 amino acids. The CDR3: CASSEALLGERGVPLRTQYF. Here the CDR3 DNA reads TGTGCCAGCAGTGAAGCGCTCTTGGGGGAGCGGGGGGTCCCACTTCGTACGCAGTATTTT.